Reported below is one T cell receptor beta chain. Germline CDR1 reads SGHVS; CDR2 reads FNYEAQ. CDR3 size: 16 residues. Trimming took off 1 base at V and 0 bases at J, with 11 bases between the two ends. These data are taken from a study of blood T cell repertoires in COVID-19. As for the study in general: The United States, Italy and Spain were the sources of the acute and convalescent COVID-19 samples. PBMCs, B-cell-depleted T cells, or T cells were the source of the cDNA or gDNA that made up the material.

Original analysis: Amplification with reference gene primers provided the estimates of nucleated cell counts. Clones were sequenced by immunoSEQ multiplex PCR, and TCRdb holds only the in-frame ones, with some missing. Clone size and V and J calls were adopted from that table, with D and trimming inferred from the DNA. The sample yields around 100,000 clones, 70% to 85% seen once. The TCR comes from a man in his 70s with active or convalescent COVID-19. The genes are TRBV7-6 and TRBJ2-3, with a weak D call TRBD2 (6 bases). Sample: peripheral blood. The CDR3 loop reads CASSLGGGTSTDTQYF. The CDR3 nucleotides read TGTGCCAGCAGCTTAGGTGGAGGGACGAGCACAGATACGCAGTATTTT.